This TCR beta chain was documented in a study of blood T cell repertoires in COVID-19. Looked up from germline, CDR1 is ENHRY and CDR2 is SYGVKD. This CDR3 is 12 amino acids long. Trimming removed 4 bases at V and 6 bases at J, with 7 bases between. Assay: immunoSEQ multiplex PCR; the TCRdb copy retains only in-frame clones and omits some. The sample lists 120,000 to 150,000 clones; roughly 88% were seen once. The V gene is TRBV10-3, the J gene TRBJ2-1, with D possibly being TRBD1 (5 bases). Sequenced sample: peripheral blood. This TCR was recovered from a woman between 45 and 65 years old in a cohort sampled during active or convalescent COVID-19. The CDR3 DNA is TGTGCCATCAGTGGGGGCAGCAATGAGCAGTTCTTC. Protein sequence: CAISGGSNEQFF.